One TCR beta chain is described in this entry. This sample was taken from a study of immune cell composition in non-small cell lung cancer. This CDR3 contains 14 residues. The germline CDR1 and CDR2 sequences are SGHRS and YFSETQ. The V end was cut by 1 base, the J end by 5 bases, with 13 bases between. The table came from immunoSEQ multiplex PCR; TCRdb's copy has only in-frame clones and leaves some out. The sample records around 2,000 clones, about 80% being singletons. The normal lung sample lay at least 3 cm, and maximally far, from the tumour. The TCR sequence derives from a human donor with non-small cell lung cancer. The sample comprised non-adjacent lung tissue. This chain joins TRBV5-1 and TRBJ2-7; no definite D call. CDR3 in DNA: TGCGCCAGCAGCTTGACTGTCCCCGGTGACGAGCAGTACTTC. Translating it yields CASSLTVPGDEQYF. The full variable domain, its missing parts supplied by reference TRBV5-1 and TRBJ2-7, is KAGVTQTPRYLIKTRGQQVTLSCSPISGHRSVSWYQQTPGQGLQFLFEYFSETQRNKGNFPGRFSGRQFSNSRSEMNVSTLELGDSALYLCASSLTVPGDEQYFGPGTRLTVT.